This note documents a single TCR beta chain sequence. This specimen belongs to a study of blood T cell repertoires in COVID-19. Looking at the study overall: COVID-19 samples collected from the United States, Italy and Spain covered acute and convalescent phases.

Data came from immunoSEQ multiplex PCR; TCRdb stores just in-frame clones and leaves some out. The profile shows about 220,000 clones, 65% to 85% of them singletons. Trimming removed 0 bases from V and 9 bases from J, with 10 bases in between. CDR1 SGHDT and CDR2 YYEEEE come from the germline V gene. The CDR3 runs 13 residues. The source material was peripheral blood. This chain links TRBV5-6 with TRBJ1-3, with a tentative D call TRBD1 (5 bases). The sequence was obtained from a human donor in a cohort sampled during active COVID-19. CDR3 DNA sequence: TGTGCCAGCAGCTTGGACGGGGGTCGCACCATATATTTT. It yields the protein CASSLDGGRTIYF.